The source of this TCR beta chain is a study of control samples from healthy donors and cancer patients. Profiling relied on immunoSEQ multiplex PCR, and the TCRdb table lists in-frame clones only, not all of them. The repertoire includes 120,000 to 150,000 clones, 94% of them detected once, and approximately 14% sits in the top ten. The CDR3 totals 15 residues. Germline CDR1 is SGDLS and CDR2 is YYNGEE. The ends lost 4 bases at V and 4 bases at J; junction bases unmatched: 6. This clone has more than one count but fewer than ten. Other DNA sequences of this sample code for an identical CDR3. Specimen: blood. The clonotype comes from a man aged 35 to 55 in good health. The V gene is TRBV9, the J gene TRBJ1-3, with TRBD1 identical over 9 bases. The CDR3 nucleotides are TGTGCCAGCAGCCCCACAGGGGGCCGAGGAAACACCATATATTTT. It yields the protein CASSPTGGRGNTIYF.